This T cell receptor (beta chain) was retrieved from a study of human T cells and chemical hapten exposure (dated by TCRdb to about 2021). Study-wide context: For sensitization, 2% DPC in acetone was applied to a 2 cm by 2 cm area of upper inner arm skin. Patients additionally received weekly therapeutic DPC doses to the scalp throughout the roughly 23-week study period. Patch tests used Finn chambers with 0.01% DPC on the upper back, scored after 6 days by International Contact Dermatitis Research Group standards. The patient cohort, mostly female, included alopecia areata with under or over 50% scalp involvement, alopecia totalis and alopecia universalis. Libraries were pooled for sequencing, and per-sample TCR yields varied mainly because of small differences in library volumes within the pool. The study tracked peripheral blood TCR repertoire changes in vivo during primary and secondary sensitization to the hapten diphenylcyclopropenone (DPC) in alopecia patients. Blood samples were taken from patients before sensitization (week 0) and at 2, 6 and about 24 weeks after DPC sensitization. About 29 alopecia patients gave blood for TCR sequencing at one to four time points (pre-sensitization, 2, 6 and 24 weeks).

The method was RACE. The listed sequencing device is NextSeq 500. During library preparation, unique molecular identifiers were attached to individual cDNA molecules so that TCRs could be counted in a quantitative, reproducible way. Both TCR alpha and TCR beta chains were sequenced from each blood RNA sample. The published analysis was carried out like this. A median of approximately 100,000 TCRs per sample was observed, with a range of 23,224 to 690,600. V, J and CDR3 annotation of the TCR reads was performed with the Decombinator software suite. Every sample was subsampled to the same number of TCRs (28,000) for the PS versus PT1 abundance plots. TCRs were defined as expanded if absent before sensitization and observed at least eight times at the 2-week time point. TCRdb ran its own pipeline on the public reads, namely fastp trimming at Q25 and MiXCR clone calling, and kept in-frame beta chains. Every CDR3 protein is listed once, alongside the most common genes and DNA of its rows. The V and J calls were determined by TCRdb, not by the authors. For this sample the table gives about 160,000 distinct CDR3 sequences, of which 25% to 35% were detected only once. The top ten clones comprise around 2.3% of the sample.

The time point label of this sample denotes: patch test 3, about 24 weeks after DPC sensitization. The label giving this sample's treatment or condition can be read as: therapeutic diphenylcyclopropenone sensitization with weekly scalp DPC. Blood at each patch-test visit was drawn before the patch test was applied. Eligible patients were aged 18 to 70, diagnosed with alopecia, deemed suitable for DPC therapy, and excluded if pregnant. Unfractionated whole blood was collected in Tempus Blood RNA tubes, and total RNA was extracted from that blood. On the study overall, not on this receptor specifically: Expanded TCRs formed significantly more large CDR3 similarity clusters than pre-sensitization or healthy control sets, consistent with antigen-driven responses. A positive correlation was found between the number of PT1 expanded TCRs and patch test score, with significance reached at thresholds 8, 16 and 32 but not 4. DPC sensitization did not change the number of TCRs with a frequency above 1 in 1000, and there was no evidence of changes in global repertoire structure. After repeated subsampling, changes were observed in the strength of the expansion versus patch-test correlation and in the threshold at which the correlation became significant. All patients had alopecia, a presumed autoimmune disease, so their immune response might differ from that of healthy individuals.

Details on this clonotype: Its antigen is still unknown. Base qualities are missing; no much larger clone stands one base away.

The germline V gene yields SGHTA for CDR1 and FQGNSA for CDR2. Taken from cysteine to phenylalanine, the CDR3 has 13 residues. CDR3 DNA is the only sequence kept; it has 39 bases, read in frame from the first base. V and J lose 2 bases and 1 base, and a span of 6 bases separates them. This receptor was identified in a woman between 18 and 30 years old with alopecia areata. Some clones in this sample may be carry-over from other donors' samples. The specimen comprised whole blood, sampled in connection with sensitization to the hapten diphenylcyclopropenone (DPC). The sequence is built from TRBV7-2 and TRBJ2-7, with no confident D gene call. The CDR3 reads as follows: CASSLQPSYEQYF. The DNA sequence reads TGTGCCAGCAGCTTACAACCTTCCTACGAGCAGTACTTC.